This is a list of T cell receptor beta chains from one sample in a study of T cell responses to AZD1222 COVID-19 vaccine. Measured with immunoSEQ multiplex PCR; TCRdb has only the in-frame clones, and not every one. The sample gives 90,000 to 150,000 clones, roughly 84% of which show up once; roughly 1.3% is in the top ten. The sequencing used peripheral blood, collected on day 0 of AZD1222 vaccination. The origin of the receptors is an adult in good health. CDR3s include the opening cysteine and the closing phenylalanine or tryptophan. The order of the fields is V gene, clone size, J gene, D gene, CDR3 DNA, CDR3 protein. D genes are given only for firm matches. For some rows the clone size is stated as once, few or many, or as a class when expanded; others skip it.

V: TRBV4-1; size: NA; J: TRBJ1-2; D: TRBD1; DNA: TGCGCCAGCAGCGGCGGGACAGGCGATTATGGCTACACCTTC; CDR3: CASSGGTGDYGYTF
V: TRBV5-8; size: NA; J: TRBJ2-5; D: NA; DNA: TGTGCCAGCAGCTTGGTTAGCGGGACCCAGTACTTC; CDR3: CASSLVSGTQYF
V: TRBV4-1; size: NA; J: TRBJ2-7; D: NA; DNA: TGCGCCAGCAGCCAGGAACAGGACCTGTACGAGCAGTACTTC; CDR3: CASSQEQDLYEQYF
V: TRBV6-6; size: NA; J: TRBJ2-1; D: NA; DNA: TGTGCCAGCAGTTATTCCACTACTGAGCAGTTCTTC; CDR3: CASSYSTTEQFF
V: TRBV19; size: NA; J: TRBJ1-2; D: TRBD1; DNA: TGTGCCAGTAGTATAAGGACAGGGAGGGATGGCTACACCTTC; CDR3: CASSIRTGRDGYTF
V: TRBV5-8; size: NA; J: TRBJ1-1; D: TRBD1; DNA: TGTGCCAGCAGCCAGTCCGGGACAGGGGGCCCCAACACTGAAGCTTTCTTT; CDR3: CASSQSGTGGPNTEAFF
V: TRBV29-1; size: NA; J: TRBJ2-1; D: NA; DNA: TGCAGCGCTGCAATGGCGTATGAGCAGTTCTTC; CDR3: CSAAMAYEQFF
V: TRBV29-1; size: NA; J: TRBJ2-2; D: NA; DNA: TGCAGCGCCAAGGGGCACAGGGACACCGGGGAGCTGTTTTTT; CDR3: CSAKGHRDTGELFF
V: TRBV15; size: NA; J: TRBJ2-5; D: NA; DNA: TGTGCCACCAGCAGAGATCTTGGGGAGACCCAGTACTTC; CDR3: CATSRDLGETQYF
V: TRBV15; size: once; J: TRBJ1-5; D: TRBD1; DNA: TGTGCCACCAGCAGCCACAGGGGAGGTCGCAATCAGCCCCAGCATTTT; CDR3: CATSSHRGGRNQPQHF
V: TRBV7-9; size: NA; J: TRBJ1-1; D: NA; DNA: TGTGCCAGCAGCTCATCACCGGGGGTACGGACTGAAGCTTTCTTT; CDR3: CASSSSPGVRTEAFF
V: TRBV24-1; size: NA; J: TRBJ2-1; D: TRBD2; DNA: TGTGCCACCAGTGATTCGACTAGCGGGCGGAGCTTCTCCTACAATGAGCAGTTCTTC; CDR3: CATSDSTSGRSFSYNEQFF
V: TRBV3-1/TRBV3-2; size: once; J: TRBJ1-2; D: NA; DNA: TGTGCCAGCAGCCAAGATACAGTACACTATGGCTACACCTTC; CDR3: CASSQDTVHYGYTF
V: TRBV5-1; size: NA; J: TRBJ2-7; D: NA; DNA: TGCGCCAGCAGGCGGGGGCAGGACGCTACGCTCTACGAGCAGTACTTC; CDR3: CASRRGQDATLYEQYF
V: TRBV6-5; size: NA; J: TRBJ2-7; D: NA; DNA: TGTGCCAGCATCAAACAGGGCCCAAGCTCCTACGAGCAGTACTTC; CDR3: CASIKQGPSSYEQYF
V: TRBV5-1; size: NA; J: TRBJ2-7; D: TRBD2; DNA: TGCGCCAGCAGCTTGGTACGTCTAGCGGGCGGCGAGCAGTACTTC; CDR3: CASSLVRLAGGEQYF
V: TRBV18; size: NA; J: TRBJ1-5; D: NA; DNA: TGTGCCAGCTCACCGCCGAATCAGCCCCAGCATTTT; CDR3: CASSPPNQPQHF
V: TRBV6-1; size: NA; J: TRBJ1-1; D: NA; DNA: TGTGCCAGCACTGAACATGGGAACACTGAAGCTTTCTTT; CDR3: CASTEHGNTEAFF
V: TRBV5-1; size: NA; J: TRBJ1-2; D: TRBD1; DNA: TGCGCCAGCAGCCCAGACGTGGGACAGGGGGCGAAGGGCTACACCTTC; CDR3: CASSPDVGQGAKGYTF
V: TRBV5-1; size: NA; J: TRBJ2-7; D: TRBD1; DNA: TGCGCCAGCAGCTCGGACAGGGGAGACGAGCAGTACTTC; CDR3: CASSSDRGDEQYF
V: TRBV6-5; size: NA; J: TRBJ1-6; D: TRBD1; DNA: TGTGCCAGCAGTTTCTCCCAGGGGGGCACAGATTCACCCCTCCACTTT; CDR3: CASSFSQGGTDSPLHF
V: TRBV7-9; size: NA; J: TRBJ2-1; D: TRBD1; DNA: TGTGCCAGCAGCTTCCCCGGACAGGGCTATGAGGATGAGCAGTTCTTC; CDR3: CASSFPGQGYEDEQFF
V: TRBV28; size: NA; J: TRBJ1-6; D: NA; DNA: TGTGCCAGCACCATATCCATTAAGGGGCTCTTATCTTGGGACTCCTATAATTCACCCCTCCACTTT; CDR3: CASTISIKGLLSWDSYNSPLHF
V: TRBV25-1; size: NA; J: TRBJ1-1; D: NA; DNA: TGTGCCAGCCGGGCCCAGGGCGCGAGAACTGAAGCTTTCTTT; CDR3: CASRAQGARTEAFF
V: TRBV9; size: few; J: TRBJ2-1; D: TRBD2; DNA: TGTGCCAGCAGCGTTGGTAGCGGGGACTACAATGAGCAGTTCTTC; CDR3: CASSVGSGDYNEQFF
V: TRBV7-9; size: NA; J: TRBJ2-2; D: NA; DNA: TGTGCCAGCAGCCCCAGCCTGGGCGGGGAGCTGTTTTTT; CDR3: CASSPSLGGELFF
V: TRBV6-5; size: NA; J: TRBJ1-2; D: NA; DNA: TGTGCCAGCAGCTACGTGGATCGCTACACCTTC; CDR3: CASSYVDRYTF
V: TRBV5-4; size: few; J: TRBJ1-2; D: NA; DNA: TGTGCCAGCAGCTTGGTCGGCCGGCCGTTGGGTGGCTACACCTTC; CDR3: CASSLVGRPLGGYTF
V: TRBV6-5; size: NA; J: TRBJ2-7; D: NA; DNA: TGTGCCAGCAGTTACAAGGGGGGAGGCGAGCAGTACTTC; CDR3: CASSYKGGGEQYF
V: TRBV9; size: NA; J: TRBJ2-1; D: NA; DNA: TGTGCCAGCAGCGAGCAAATCGGCCCCCACAATGAGCAGTTCTTC; CDR3: CASSEQIGPHNEQFF
V: TRBV27; size: NA; J: TRBJ1-5; D: NA; DNA: TGTGCCAGCAGTTTAAACAGGGGCAATCAGCCCCAGCATTTT; CDR3: CASSLNRGNQPQHF